This TCR beta chain was found in a study of T-cell memory formation after mild COVID-19. On the study more broadly: There were largely donor-specific TCR clusters.

The study's findings and limits: Cross-reactive memory apparently joined, as some responding clones appeared in pre-infection memory. Contracting CD8+ clones were enriched in EMRA, CD4+ mainly in CM and EM. Researchers could not confirm that second-wave clones peaking on day 37 targeted SARS-CoV-2.

TCRdb reanalysed the 5' RACE reads using MiXCR and keeps one entry per CDR3 protein. The table includes fewer than 140,000 distinct CDR3 sequences, 15% to 20% detected once. In the case of this clonotype: The antigen remains unidentified.

The V gene's germline CDR1 is DFQATT and CDR2 SNEGSKA (reference sequence). Trimming at V came to 0 bases and at J to 6 bases, leaving 5 bases not matched to a gene. The CDR3 contains 14 residues. V and J are TRBV20-1 and TRBJ2-7, with 10 bases aligning to TRBD1. The TCR was taken from an adult woman who had mild COVID-19 (a few samples of this study predate the infection). Cell type and time point are not known. The sample consisted of PBMCs or a T cell subset sorted from them (not recorded which). The CDR3 reads CSARDLGQGGEQYF. In DNA, the CDR3 is TGCAGTGCTAGAGATCTCGGACAGGGGGGCGAGCAGTACTTC.